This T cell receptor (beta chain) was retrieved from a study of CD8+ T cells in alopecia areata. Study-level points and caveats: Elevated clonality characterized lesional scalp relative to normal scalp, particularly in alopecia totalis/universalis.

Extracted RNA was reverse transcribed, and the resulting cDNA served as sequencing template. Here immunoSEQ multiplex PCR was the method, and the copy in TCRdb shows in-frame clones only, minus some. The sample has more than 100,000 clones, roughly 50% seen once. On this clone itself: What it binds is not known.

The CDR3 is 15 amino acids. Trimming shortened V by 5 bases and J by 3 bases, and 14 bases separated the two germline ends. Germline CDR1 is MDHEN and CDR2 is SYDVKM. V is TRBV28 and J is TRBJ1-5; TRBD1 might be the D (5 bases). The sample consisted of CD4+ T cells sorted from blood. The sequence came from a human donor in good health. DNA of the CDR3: TGTGCCAGCAGTCCCCGGGGAGGGGCCAATCAGCCCCAGCATTTT. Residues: CASSPRGGANQPQHF.